A single sample gave rise to the 22 T cell receptor beta chains below, sequenced in a study of blood T cell repertoires in COVID-19. Measured with immunoSEQ multiplex PCR; TCRdb has only the in-frame clones, and not every one. The data contain about 270,000 clones, under 90% of them singletons. The sequenced sample consisted of PBMCs or T cells enriched from blood (not recorded which). These receptors all stem from an older woman who had recovered from COVID-19.

CDR3: CATRNRGGQPQHF. The CDR3 nucleotides read TGTGCCACCAGGAACAGGGGTGGTCAGCCCCAGCATTTT. V is TRBV24-1 and J is TRBJ1-5; 7 bases align to TRBD1. Germline V lookup: CDR1 KGHDR, CDR2 SFDVKD. Trimming cost V 7 bases and J 6 bases; bases outside gene matches: 5. The length of the CDR3 is 13 residues.

The gene calls are TRBV7-9 and TRBJ1-2, with 8 bases aligning to TRBD1. V trimming: 1 base; J trimming: 7 bases; junction bases outside the gene matches: 8. This CDR3 spans 15 amino acids. The germline V gene encodes CDR1 SEHNR and CDR2 FQNEAQ (reference sequence). The CDR3 sequence: CASSLEGRGRFGYTF. CDR3 sequence (DNA): TGTGCCAGCAGCTTAGAAGGCAGGGGGCGTTTTGGCTACACCTTC.

The rearrangement links TRBV19 to TRBJ1-5, with D possibly TRBD1 on 6 matching bases. V lost 4 bases and J 6 bases, leaving 16 bases between the germline ends. CDR3 length: 15 residues. The germline gives CDR1 LNHDA, CDR2 SQIVND (reference sequence). In nucleotides, the CDR3 is TGTGCCAGTAGTACCATCGACAGGCCAATTCAGCCCCAGCATTTT. Translating gives CASSTIDRPIQPQHF.

The chain has TRBV10-3 and TRBJ1-6, with 12 bases identical to TRBD1. Unmatched junction bases numbered 11, after V lost 6 bases and J lost 8 bases. The CDR3 extends over 17 amino acids. Germline CDR1 is ENHRY and CDR2 is SYGVKD. The DNA of the CDR3 is TGTGCCATCAGCGAGACCGGGACAGGGGGCGGATATTCACCCCTCCACTTT. Protein: CAISETGTGGGYSPLHF.

This rearrangement joins TRBV21-1 to TRBJ1-6; no check of the table's D call, TRBD1, against the DNA was made. TRBV21-1 is marked as a pseudogene. The CDR3 contains 16 residues. The CDR3 spells CASSDREDRCNSPLHF. The CDR3 nucleotides are TGTGCCAGCAGTGACAGGGAGGACCGGTGTAATTCACCCCTCCACTTT.

V gene TRBV2 combines with J gene TRBJ1-6, with 10 nucleotides matching TRBD1. CDR3 size: 13 residues. After removal of 6 bases from V and 11 bases from J, the junction contained 4 bases not matched to a gene. CDR1 and CDR2 from the germline V gene are SNHLY and FYNNEI. The CDR3 sequence is CASSGTGVTPLHF. The CDR3 coding sequence is TGTGCCAGCAGCGGGACAGGGGTGACACCCCTCCACTTT. The complete variable domain, with remaining parts taken from reference TRBV2 and TRBJ1-6, reads EPEVTQTPSHQVTQMGQEVILRCVPISNHLYFYWYRQILGQKVEFLVSFYNNEISEKSEIFDDQFSVERPDGSNFTLKIRSTKLEDSAMYFCASSGTGVTPLHFGNGTRLTVT.

V gene TRBV18 combines with J gene TRBJ2-7, with D possibly TRBD1 on 6 matching bases. Germline V gene lookup returns CDR1 KGHSH and CDR2 LQKENI. The V gene lost 2 bases and the J gene lost 7 bases, with 12 bases spanning the gap. This CDR3 region has 13 residues. In DNA, the CDR3 is TGTGCCAGCTCACCAGTCAGGGGAAGAGAGCAGTACTTC. Translation gives CASSPVRGREQYF.

This sequence joins TRBV24-1 and TRBJ2-1, with 9 bases lining up with TRBD1. The CDR3 length is 15 residues. J gave up 4 bases and V 4 bases, and 4 bases lay outside the gene matches. Germline CDR1 reads KGHDR; CDR2 reads SFDVKD. The CDR3 sequence is CATSERDRDYNEQFF. The CDR3 DNA reads TGTGCCACCAGTGAAAGGGACAGGGATTACAATGAGCAGTTCTTC.

The chain is built from TRBV9 and TRBJ2-3, with D perhaps TRBD1 (6 bases). Germline V gives CDR1 SGDLS, CDR2 YYNGEE. Trimming removed 2 bases at V and 3 bases at J, with 10 bases between. CDR3 size: 14 residues. CDR3 DNA sequence: TGTGCCAGCAGCGTCGGGCAGGGGACAGATACGCAGTATTTT. The encoded protein is CASSVGQGTDTQYF.

The chain recombines TRBV7-3 with TRBJ2-5; the D gene is possibly TRBD2 (6 bases). In germline, CDR1 is SGHTA, CDR2 FQGTGA. Between the trimmed V and J ends, which lost 5 bases and 4 bases, there was a span of 17 bases. This CDR3 is 15 amino acids long. DNA of the CDR3: TGTGCCAGCAGCCCCATGTCGACTAGTATAGAGACCCAGTACTTC. Translating gives CASSPMSTSIETQYF. Based on the CDR3 plus reference TRBV7-3 and TRBJ2-5, the full variable domain is GAGVSQTPSNKVTEKGKYVELRCDPISGHTALYWYRQSLGQGPEFLIYFQGTGAADDSGLPNDRFFAVRPEGSVSTLKIQRTERGDSAVYLCASSPMSTSIETQYFGPGTRLLVL.

The gene calls are TRBV24-1 and TRBJ2-3; D ambiguous. The CDR3 spans 14 residues. Germline-derived CDR1 and CDR2 are KGHDR and SFDVKD. Trimming took off 9 bases at V and 2 bases at J, with 14 bases between the two ends. The CDR3 DNA is TGTGCCACCTCGGGTCCCCATTTCACAGATACGCAGTATTTT. Translation gives CATSGPHFTDTQYF.

This sequence joins TRBV18 and TRBJ2-7, with D possibly matching TRBD1 (6 bases). Germline V gene sequence: CDR1 KGHSH, CDR2 LQKENI. V was trimmed by 4 bases and J by 2 bases, leaving 24 bases between them. The CDR3 extends over 18 amino acids. This CDR3 reads CASSLLTQGIWDTYEQYF. The CDR3 DNA is TGTGCCAGCTCACTCCTCACCCAGGGGATTTGGGATACCTACGAGCAGTACTTC.

The V call is TRBV9, the J call TRBJ2-7; 9 bases match TRBD2. Germline V lookup: CDR1 SGDLS, CDR2 YYNGEE. CDR3 length: 16 residues. V shed 0 bases, J shed 5 bases, and the junction held 9 bases outside the gene matches. CDR3 in DNA: TGTGCCAGCAGCGTAGGTTATCGCGGGGGGGCCGACGAGCAGTACTTC. It is translated as CASSVGYRGGADEQYF.

The rearrangement uses TRBV12-3 or TRBV12-4 and TRBJ2-1; no reliable D call. Trimming took 1 base from V and 6 from J, leaving 7 bases between them. The CDR3 is 13 residues long. The DNA for the CDR3 is TGTGCCAGCAGTTTAGGCGTTTCCAATGAGCAGTTCTTC. Encoded protein: CASSLGVSNEQFF.

DNA of the CDR3: TGTGCCAGCAGACGCGACACCTACGAGCAGTACTTC. Translating gives CASRRDTYEQYF. The V and J genes are TRBV7-9 and TRBJ2-7; unclear D gene. CDR1 is SEHNR, CDR2 FQNEAQ, per germline (reference sequence). The V gene lost 6 bases and the J gene lost 2 bases, with 8 bases spanning the gap. CDR3 size: 12 residues.

The V call is TRBV11-3, the J call TRBJ1-2; 7 bases match TRBD1. Germline assignment: CDR1 SGHNT and CDR2 YENEEA. Unmatched junction bases numbered 13, after V lost 5 bases and J lost 13 bases. The CDR3 is 13 amino acids. The CDR3 is CASSLEQGTQCTF. CDR3 DNA: TGTGCCAGCAGCCTTGAACAGGGGACGCAATGCACCTTC.

This clone was picked up one time. CDR3 region: CATSRGARGQSDYEQYF. The CDR3 DNA sequence: TGTGCCACCAGCAGAGGGGCCCGGGGACAGAGCGACTACGAGCAGTACTTC. The chain couples TRBV15 to TRBJ2-7; TRBD1 aligns across 7 bases. From germline, CDR1 is LNHNV and CDR2 YYDKDF (reference sequence). This CDR3 has 17 amino acids. V shed 1 base and J 3 bases; nucleotides not matched to a gene: 12.

This chain links TRBV7-3 with TRBJ2-1, with TRBD1 matching over 7 bases. After removal of 5 bases from V and 8 bases from J, the junction contained 9 bases not matched to a gene. Per the germline V gene, CDR1 is SGHTA and CDR2 is FQGTGA. The CDR3 loop spans 14 amino acids. The CDR3 sequence: CASSRGGPTDEQFF. CDR3 in DNA: TGTGCCAGCAGCCGAGGGGGCCCAACCGATGAGCAGTTCTTC.

The chain carries TRBV7-3 and TRBJ2-1; perhaps TRBD1 as D (6 bases). Trimming removed 5 bases from V and 6 bases from J, with 17 bases in between. The CDR3 is 15 residues long. CDR1 SGHTA and CDR2 FQGTGA come from the germline V gene. CDR3 bases: TGTGCCAGCAGCCTGACCCGGGACAAAGTCAATGAGCAGTTCTTC. It is translated as CASSLTRDKVNEQFF.

The chain couples TRBV28 to TRBJ1-6; no reliable D call. This CDR3 has 14 amino acids. CDR1 is MDHEN and CDR2 is SYDVKM in the germline V gene. V lost 6 bases to trimming and J lost 2 bases, with 8 bases between them. The CDR3 DNA reads TGTGCCAGCAGCACAGTTACCTATAATTCACCCCTCCACTTT. Translating it yields CASSTVTYNSPLHF.

The count of this clone is one. The chain links TRBV7-9 to TRBJ1-5, with 7 bases that match TRBD1. V gave up 0 bases and J gave up 0 bases; unmatched junction bases: 5. CDR3 length equals 17 residues. The germline V gene has CDR1 SEHNR and CDR2 FQNEAQ (reference sequence). The CDR3 coding sequence is TGTGCCAGCAGCTTAGCTGACAGGGTTTATAGCAATCAGCCCCAGCATTTT. It yields the protein CASSLADRVYSNQPQHF.

The chain uses TRBV2 and TRBJ1-1; D not certain. V was cut by 6 bases and J by 2 bases, with 16 bases left in between. From germline, CDR1 is SNHLY and CDR2 FYNNEI. The CDR3 length is 15 residues. The CDR3 is CASRPRVLVNTEAFF. DNA of the CDR3: TGTGCCAGCAGGCCTCGGGTGTTAGTTAACACTGAAGCTTTCTTT.